This T cell receptor (beta chain) was documented in a study of technical replicates of blood from a handful of donors. The protocol was immunoSEQ multiplex PCR, while the TCRdb copy is restricted to in-frame clones and leaves out a portion. The data hold approximately 94,000 clones, with 96% observed a single time. Germline V gives CDR1 PRHDT, CDR2 FYEKMQ (reference sequence). V was shortened by 3 bases and J by 0 bases, with 8 bases between the two germline ends. The CDR3 covers 15 residues. This sequence joins TRBV13 and TRBJ2-2, with D unclear. The TCR comes from a human donor in good health. Sequenced sample: T cells isolated from PBMCs. For the CDR3, the DNA is TGTGCCAGCAGCTTTCCTGTCGCGAACACCGGGGAGCTGTTTTTT. Its protein product is CASSFPVANTGELFF.